The 20 T cell receptor beta chains in this list originate from one sample, sequenced in a study of cytomegalovirus exposure and HLA in healthy donors. 13 Jbeta primers and 60 Vbeta primers were used for the PCR. Profiling relied on immunoSEQ multiplex PCR, and the TCRdb table lists in-frame clones only, not all of them. Of about 230,000 clones listed, over 65% are singletons. The source material was PBMCs. Receptors were obtained from a woman aged 60 to 75 in good health and CMV-seropositive.

The chain joins TRBV2 to TRBJ2-6; D may be TRBD2 (5 bases). The CDR3 is 18 amino acids. Germline loops: CDR1 SNHLY, CDR2 FYNNEI. V was clipped by 6 bases and J by 2 bases, with 20 bases between them. The CDR3 sequence: CASRPGRAVNAGANVLTF. DNA of the CDR3: TGTGCCAGCAGGCCGGGAAGGGCAGTTAACGCTGGGGCCAACGTCCTGACTTTC.

The chain uses TRBV20-1 and TRBJ2-7, with D maybe TRBD2 (5 bases). This CDR3 is built from 11 residues. Germline loops: CDR1 DFQATT, CDR2 SNEGSKA (reference sequence). Trimming left V 2 bases short and J 5 bases short, with 7 bases between. The CDR3 loop is CSARTRNEQYF. The CDR3 nucleotides are TGCAGTGCTAGAACTAGGAACGAGCAGTACTTC.

This chain connects TRBV5-8 to TRBJ1-1; unclear D gene. This CDR3 region has 14 residues. Germline V lookup: CDR1 SGHTS, CDR2 YDEGEE. The germline V and J ends were trimmed by 2 bases and 0 bases, with 8 bases remaining between them. CDR3 amino acids: CASSFQFMNTEAFF. CDR3 in DNA: TGTGCCAGCAGCTTCCAGTTTATGAACACTGAAGCTTTCTTT.

CDR3 residues: CASSQERGAPDTQYF. The CDR3 DNA is TGTGCCAGCAGCCAAGAGCGGGGGGCGCCAGATACGCAGTATTTT. The J gene is TRBJ2-3, the V gene TRBV14; TRBD2 matches 8 bases. The CDR3 contains 15 residues. Losses at the gene ends were 0 bases for V and 4 bases for J; bases not matched to a gene: 3. Looked up from germline, CDR1 is SGHDN and CDR2 is FVKESK.

This chain joins TRBV5-1 and TRBJ2-7; 8 bases fit TRBD1. Germline lookup yields CDR1 SGHRS and CDR2 YFSETQ. With 0 bases clipped from V and 5 bases from J, the junction kept 4 bases outside the gene matches. The CDR3 is 14 residues long. CDR3 protein: CASSLDRGNHEQYF. DNA for the CDR3: TGCGCCAGCAGCTTGGACAGGGGGAATCACGAGCAGTACTTC.

CDR3 nucleotides: TGTGCCAGCAGGGGAGTGCAATCTGGGGCCAACGTCCTGACTTTC. It specifies CASRGVQSGANVLTF. This chain joins TRBV6-1 and TRBJ2-6, with D perhaps matching TRBD2 (5 bases). CDR1 MNHNS and CDR2 SASEGT come from the germline V gene. V lost 6 bases and J lost 1, with 10 bases in between. The CDR3 is 15 residues long.

The rearrangement joins TRBV5-4 to TRBJ1-2, with TRBD1 identical over 7 bases. V lost 4 bases and J lost 8; bases outside the gene matches: 5. Germline CDR1 SGHNT, CDR2 YYREEE (reference sequence). CDR3 length: 12 amino acids. CDR3 DNA: TGTGCCAGCAGCACAGGGGTTTGGGGCTACACCTTC. It yields the protein CASSTGVWGYTF.

This clone has just a few counts. At the DNA level, this CDR3 is encoded by other sequences in the same sample as well. The chain is built from TRBV30 and TRBJ2-3, with 9 nucleotides matching TRBD2. Germline V CDR1 and CDR2: GTSNPN, SVGIG (reference sequence). This CDR3 has 15 residues. The trim removed 0 bases at V and 3 bases at J, leaving 4 bases unmatched. CDR3 residues: CAWSVGGGGTDTQYF. The CDR3 DNA follows: TGTGCCTGGAGTGTTGGCGGGGGGGGTACAGATACGCAGTATTTT.

The chain links TRBV4-1 to TRBJ2-7, with D possibly being TRBD2 (6 bases). The germline V gene has CDR1 MGHRA and CDR2 YSYEKL. CDR3 length: 16 amino acids. V was shortened by 4 bases and J by 6 bases, with 22 bases between the two germline ends. This chain's CDR3 is CASSPGLGGSVAEQYF. DNA of the CDR3: TGCGCCAGCAGCCCAGGGTTGGGGGGATCGGTCGCCGAGCAGTACTTC.

This chain connects TRBV7-2 to TRBJ2-1; TRBD2 matches at 10 bases. V lost 5 bases, J lost 6 bases, and 10 bases stayed unmatched. The CDR3 spans 16 residues. Germline V gene data show CDR1 as SGHTA and CDR2 as FQGNSA. DNA for the CDR3: TGTGCCAGCAGCCCCCCCGGCCTAGCGGGGGTCAATGAGCAGTTCTTC. Translating gives CASSPPGLAGVNEQFF.

The gene calls are TRBV2 and TRBJ2-3; D perhaps matches TRBD2 (5 bases). Trimming pared 7 bases from V and 3 bases from J, leaving 8 bases between. This CDR3 has 12 residues. Germline CDR1 SNHLY, CDR2 FYNNEI. The CDR3 here is CASKEGTDTQYF. The CDR3 DNA reads TGTGCCAGCAAAGAGGGAACAGATACGCAGTATTTT.

V and J are TRBV28 and TRBJ2-3; D might be TRBD1 (6 bases). V lost 6 bases to trimming and J lost 0 bases, with 7 bases between them. Germline-derived CDR1 and CDR2 are MDHEN and SYDVKM. The CDR3 consists of 13 residues. The CDR3 loop reads CASRDSSTDTQYF. The DNA of the CDR3 is TGTGCCAGCAGGGACAGTAGCACAGATACGCAGTATTTT.

This chain uses TRBV5-1 with TRBJ1-1, with 9 bases matching TRBD1. Germline values: CDR1 SGHRS, CDR2 YFSETQ. This CDR3 is 14 amino acids long. Losses at the gene ends were 5 bases for V and 3 bases for J; bases not matched to a gene: 5. CDR3 coding DNA: TGCGCCAGCAGACTAGGACAGGGGTACACTGAAGCTTTCTTT. It yields the protein CASRLGQGYTEAFF.

The chain employs TRBV5-4 and TRBJ2-3; D perhaps matches TRBD2 (7 bases). V was cut by 4 bases and J by 3 bases, with 12 bases left in between. Germline loops: CDR1 SGHNT, CDR2 YYREEE (reference sequence). The CDR3 consists of 14 residues. The CDR3 nucleotides read TGTGCCAGCAGCCGTAGGGGGGGGACAGATACGCAGTATTTT. Residues: CASSRRGGTDTQYF.

The J gene is TRBJ1-2, the V gene TRBV30, with D possibly being TRBD1 (6 bases). The CDR3 extends over 16 amino acids. V lost 4 bases, J lost 2 bases, and 20 bases lay in between. Germline loops: CDR1 GTSNPN, CDR2 SVGIG (reference sequence). The CDR3: CAWTQHLSQGNYGYTF. CDR3 nucleotide sequence: TGTGCCTGGACCCAACATTTGTCACAGGGCAACTATGGCTACACCTTC.

The chain employs TRBV10-1 and TRBJ2-1; 9 bases agree with TRBD2. Germline-derived CDR1 and CDR2 are WNHNN and SYGVQD (reference sequence). The V segment lost 5 bases and the J segment 4 bases; nucleotides outside the gene matches: 9. The CDR3 length is 16 residues. CDR3 protein: CASSRNLAGKYNEQFF. CDR3 nucleotides: TGCGCCAGCAGTAGGAACCTAGCGGGAAAGTACAATGAGCAGTTCTTC.

About this clone: Other nucleotide sequences in the sample specify the same CDR3. J is TRBJ1-1 and V is TRBV18, with 7 positions matching TRBD1. J gave up 3 bases and V 3 bases, and 1 base lay outside the gene matches. CDR1 is KGHSH and CDR2 is LQKENI in the germline V gene. This CDR3 has 13 amino acids. The CDR3 coding sequence is TGTGCCAGCTCACCTGGACAGGACACTGAAGCTTTCTTT. Encoded protein: CASSPGQDTEAFF.

The chain employs TRBV6-5 and TRBJ1-6, with D possibly TRBD1 on 5 matching bases. CDR1 and CDR2 from the germline V gene are MNHEY and SVGAGI. Between the trimmed V and J ends, which lost 0 bases and 9 bases, there was a span of 12 bases. The CDR3 sequence is 15 residues long. The CDR3, as DNA: TGTGCCAGCAGTTACTCGCCAGGGTTAGGTTCACCCCTCCACTTT. It specifies CASSYSPGLGSPLHF.

V usage is TRBV11-3 and J usage is TRBJ2-5; the match to TRBD1 covers 7 bases. With the DNA end fitting TRBJ2-7 better, the J assignment may be wrong. The CDR3 loop spans 14 amino acids. The germline gives CDR1 SGHNT, CDR2 YENEEA. CDR3 sequence reads: CASSLTGAGGEQYF. CDR3 nucleotides: TGTGCCAGCAGCTTAACAGGGGCTGGCGGCGAGCAGTACTTC.

The chain links TRBV9 to TRBJ2-1; 11 bases agree with TRBD2. Germline CDR1 SGDLS, CDR2 YYNGEE. With V trimmed by 7 bases and J by 2 bases, 8 bases remained unmatched. The CDR3 totals 16 residues. Written as DNA, the CDR3 is TGTGCCAGCGGCGAGACTAGCGGGGAGACCTACAATGAGCAGTTCTTC. Protein: CASGETSGETYNEQFF.